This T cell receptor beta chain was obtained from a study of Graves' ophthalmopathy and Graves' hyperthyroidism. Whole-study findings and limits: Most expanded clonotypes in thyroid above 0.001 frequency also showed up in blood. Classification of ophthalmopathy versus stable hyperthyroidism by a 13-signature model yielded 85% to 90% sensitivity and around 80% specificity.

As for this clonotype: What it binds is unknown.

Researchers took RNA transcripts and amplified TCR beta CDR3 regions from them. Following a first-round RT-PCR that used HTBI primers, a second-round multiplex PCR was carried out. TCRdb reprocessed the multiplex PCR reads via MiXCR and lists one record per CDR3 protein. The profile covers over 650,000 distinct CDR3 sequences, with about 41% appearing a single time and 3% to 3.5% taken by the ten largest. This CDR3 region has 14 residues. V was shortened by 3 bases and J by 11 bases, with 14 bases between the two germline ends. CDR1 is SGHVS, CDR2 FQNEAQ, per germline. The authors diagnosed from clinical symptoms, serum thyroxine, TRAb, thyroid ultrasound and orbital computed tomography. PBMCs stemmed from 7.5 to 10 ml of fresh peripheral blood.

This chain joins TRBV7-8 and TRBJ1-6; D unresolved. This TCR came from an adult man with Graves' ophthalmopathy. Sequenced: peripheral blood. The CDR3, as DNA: TGTGCCAGCAGCTTTACGCAAGAGACCCCACCCCTCCACTTT. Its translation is CASSFTQETPPLHF.